This T cell receptor (beta chain) was identified during a study of shared T cell receptors in the human thymus. Measured with immunoSEQ multiplex PCR; TCRdb has only the in-frame clones, and not every one. The top ten hold approximately 0.018% of the sample, which has about 380,000 clones, around 93% seen once. Per germline, CDR1 SGHTA and CDR2 FQGNSA. V lost 1 base to trimming and J lost 3 bases, with 12 bases between them. This CDR3 region has 15 residues. The rearrangement uses TRBV7-2 and TRBJ1-2; D uncertain. Sequences were obtained from thymocytes. This TCR derives from a human donor. In DNA form, the CDR3 reads TGTGCCAGCAGCTTAGGGCAGGCCAACGACTATGGCTACACCTTC. This encodes CASSLGQANDYGYTF.